This T cell receptor beta chain is drawn from a study of control samples from healthy donors and cancer patients. Method: immunoSEQ multiplex PCR; TCRdb's copy keeps in-frame clones and lacks some. The sample lists about 150,000 clones, 80% to 95% seen once, with around 2% in the top ten. The CDR3 covers 15 residues. CDR1 and CDR2 from the germline V gene are SGHDT and YYEEEE. The J segment lost 1 base and the V segment lost 4 bases, leaving 3 bases of the junction unmatched. The chain employs TRBV5-6 and TRBJ2-3; the match to TRBD2 covers 10 bases. This receptor was taken from a woman in her 40s in good health. Sequenced: blood. CDR3 loop: CASSPLAGGTDTQYF. The CDR3 DNA sequence: TGTGCCAGCAGCCCCCTAGCGGGGGGCACAGATACGCAGTATTTT.